This T cell receptor beta chain was recorded in a study of T cell responses to AZD1222 COVID-19 vaccine. The overall study: Second doses were pooled across both intervals (about 4 or about 12 weeks). Overall study findings and caveats: Of the AZD1222 recipients, only 5 or 6 were seropositive at baseline. Repertoires were collected only later (after the peak T cell response had occurred). Regions 160-218 and 743-854 held dominance among vaccine-associated CD4 TCRs, which spanned spike.

Remarks on this clone: Its antigen is not known.

Germline lookup yields CDR1 SGHRS and CDR2 YFSETQ. The CDR3 loop spans 14 amino acids. V was pared by 2 bases and J by 0 bases, with 6 bases between. Sequencing used immunoSEQ multiplex PCR; TCRdb keeps in-frame clones, though not all of them. The sample includes about 190,000 clones, roughly 93% of them seen just once. The source was peripheral blood, collected on day 0 of AZD1222 vaccination. The clonotype originates from an adult in good health. The chain recombines TRBV5-1 with TRBJ1-3; D gene unclear. The CDR3 here is CASSFGSSGNTIYF. The CDR3 nucleotides are TGCGCCAGCAGCTTTGGAAGCTCTGGAAACACCATATATTTT.